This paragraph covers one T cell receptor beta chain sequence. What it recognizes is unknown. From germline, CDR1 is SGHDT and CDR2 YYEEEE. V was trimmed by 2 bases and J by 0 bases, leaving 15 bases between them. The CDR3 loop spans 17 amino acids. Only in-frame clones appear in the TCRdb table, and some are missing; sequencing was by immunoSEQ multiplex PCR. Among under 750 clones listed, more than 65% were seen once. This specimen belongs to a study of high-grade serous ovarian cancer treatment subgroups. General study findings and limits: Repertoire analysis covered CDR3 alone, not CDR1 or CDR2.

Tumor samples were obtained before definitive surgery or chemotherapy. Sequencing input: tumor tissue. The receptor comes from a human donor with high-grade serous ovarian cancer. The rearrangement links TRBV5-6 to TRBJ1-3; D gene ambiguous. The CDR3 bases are TGTGCCAGCAGCTTACCCGGTTCTACTTACTCTGGAAACACCATATATTTT. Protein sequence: CASSLPGSTYSGNTIYF.